These 11 T cell receptor beta chains share one sample of origin, sequenced in a study of cytomegalovirus exposure and HLA in healthy donors. The PCR was carried out with 60 Vbeta primers and 13 Jbeta primers. Measured with immunoSEQ multiplex PCR; TCRdb has only the in-frame clones, and not every one. Among 95,000 to 100,000 clones listed, around 77% were seen once. The sample comprised PBMCs. Receptors were obtained from a female donor in good health and CMV-seronegative.

This rearrangement joins TRBV27 to TRBJ2-7; 11 positions match TRBD2. Germline V gene data show CDR1 as MNHEY and CDR2 as SMNVEV (reference sequence). This CDR3 spans 16 amino acids. J was trimmed by 0 bases and V by 5 bases; bases with no gene match: 6. The CDR3 here is CASSRLAGTNSYEQYF. Written as DNA, the CDR3 is TGTGCCAGCAGTCGACTAGCGGGAACAAACTCCTACGAGCAGTACTTC.

The chain is built from TRBV5-1 and TRBJ1-1; 8 bases align to TRBD1. There are 14 residues in the CDR3. J was trimmed by 2 bases and V by 4 bases; bases with no gene match: 4. Germline V lookup: CDR1 SGHRS, CDR2 YFSETQ. CDR3 region: CASSGQGHNTEAFF. CDR3 DNA sequence: TGCGCCAGCAGCGGACAGGGACACAACACTGAAGCTTTCTTT.

The chain has TRBV6-5 and TRBJ2-5; D gene ambiguous. Trimming removed 6 bases from V and 2 bases from J, with 10 bases in between. Germline V CDR1 and CDR2: MNHEY, SVGAGI. The CDR3 loop spans 13 amino acids. This chain's CDR3 is CASRRDMQETQYF. As DNA, the CDR3 is TGTGCCAGCAGGAGAGATATGCAAGAGACCCAGTACTTC.

The J gene is TRBJ2-2, the V gene TRBV28; D is possibly TRBD1 (6 bases). The CDR3 runs to 14 residues. Trimming pared 4 bases from V and 5 bases from J, leaving 11 bases between. Germline V gives CDR1 MDHEN, CDR2 SYDVKM. As DNA, the CDR3 is TGTGCCAGCAGTTCCGGGACAAAGACCGGGGAGCTGTTTTTT. This gives the protein CASSSGTKTGELFF.

The chain employs TRBV4-2 and TRBJ2-1; D might be TRBD1 (6 bases). This CDR3 has 16 residues. Germline V gene lookup returns CDR1 LGHNA and CDR2 YNFKEQ. V lost 2 bases and J 4 bases, leaving 15 bases between the germline ends. This CDR3 is CASSQLGTQLYNEQFF. CDR3 sequence (DNA): TGTGCCAGCAGCCAACTTGGGACACAATTATACAATGAGCAGTTCTTC.

CDR3 sequence reads: CASSPGLAGGTSYEQYF. For the CDR3, the DNA is TGTGCCAGCAGCCCGGGACTAGCGGGAGGAACCTCCTACGAGCAGTACTTC. The chain recombines TRBV27 with TRBJ2-7; 15 nucleotides match TRBD2. Trimming cost V 6 bases and J 0 bases; bases outside gene matches: 6. The CDR3 loop spans 17 amino acids. From germline, CDR1 is MNHEY and CDR2 SMNVEV (reference sequence).

This clone was recorded a few times. V is TRBV15 and J is TRBJ2-1, with TRBD1 identical over 7 bases. Looked up from germline, CDR1 is LNHNV and CDR2 is YYDKDF (reference sequence). Trimming removed 6 bases from V and 7 bases from J; junction bases left unmatched: 6. This CDR3 contains 13 residues. CDR3 DNA sequence: TGTGCCACCAGGCAAAGACAGGGAAATGAGCAGTTCTTC. Translation: CATRQRQGNEQFF.

The chain employs TRBV9 and TRBJ1-6; D may be TRBD1 (5 bases). Trimming left V 3 bases short and J 0 bases short, with 16 bases between. The CDR3 length is 18 residues. From germline, CDR1 is SGDLS and CDR2 YYNGEE. The CDR3 nucleotides are TGTGCCAGCAGCGGAATCGGGACTTCCAGCTCCTATAATTCACCCCTCCACTTT. The encoded protein is CASSGIGTSSSYNSPLHF.

The chain is built from TRBV19 and TRBJ2-2; 10 nucleotides agree with TRBD2. From germline, CDR1 is LNHDA and CDR2 SQIVND (reference sequence). Trimming removed 6 bases from V and 7 bases from J; junction bases left unmatched: 5. The CDR3 runs 14 residues. CDR3: CASRWGLAYGELFF. DNA of the CDR3: TGTGCCAGTAGATGGGGACTAGCGTACGGGGAGCTGTTTTTT.

The chain links TRBV6-6 to TRBJ2-7, with 9 bases matching TRBD2. CDR1 MNHNY and CDR2 SVGAGI come from the germline V gene (reference sequence). This CDR3 is built from 15 residues. The V and J ends lost 0 bases and 0 bases, in that order; junction bases with no gene match: 0. Written as DNA, the CDR3 is TGTGCCAGCAGTTACTCTAGCGGGAGCTCCTACGAGCAGTACTTC. Its protein product is CASSYSSGSSYEQYF.

The rearrangement uses TRBV5-1 and TRBJ2-2; D gene ambiguous. Trimming left V 2 bases short and J 4 bases short, with 9 bases between. The CDR3 totals 14 residues. Germline V gene lookup returns CDR1 SGHRS and CDR2 YFSETQ. CDR3 loop: CASSFEPITGELFF. CDR3 DNA: TGCGCCAGCAGCTTTGAACCTATCACCGGGGAGCTGTTTTTT.